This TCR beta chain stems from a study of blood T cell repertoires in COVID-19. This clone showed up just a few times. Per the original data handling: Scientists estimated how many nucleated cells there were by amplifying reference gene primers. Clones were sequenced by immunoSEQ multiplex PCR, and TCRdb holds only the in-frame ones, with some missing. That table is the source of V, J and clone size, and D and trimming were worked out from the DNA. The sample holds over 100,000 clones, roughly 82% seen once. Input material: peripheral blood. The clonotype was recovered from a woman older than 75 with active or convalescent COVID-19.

CDR3 residues: CASRTGQGSGNTIYF. The CDR3 DNA follows: TGCGCCAGCAGAACGGGACAGGGCTCTGGAAACACCATATATTTT. V and J are TRBV5-1 and TRBJ1-3, with 9 bases identical to TRBD1. V gave up 5 bases and J gave up 0 bases; unmatched junction bases: 3. The germline CDR1 and CDR2 sequences are SGHRS and YFSETQ. The length of the CDR3 is 15 residues.